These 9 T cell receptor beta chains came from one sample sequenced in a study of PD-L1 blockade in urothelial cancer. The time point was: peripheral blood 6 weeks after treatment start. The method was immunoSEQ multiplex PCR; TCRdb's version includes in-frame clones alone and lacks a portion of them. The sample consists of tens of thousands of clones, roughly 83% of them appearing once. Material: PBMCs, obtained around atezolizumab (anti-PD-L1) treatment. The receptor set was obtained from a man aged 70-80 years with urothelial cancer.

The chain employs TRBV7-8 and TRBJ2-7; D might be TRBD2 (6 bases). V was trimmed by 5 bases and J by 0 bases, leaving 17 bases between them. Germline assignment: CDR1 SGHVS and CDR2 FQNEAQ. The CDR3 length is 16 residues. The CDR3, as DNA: TGTGCCAGCAGCGCCGGGAGCTTTATGGGCTCCTACGAGCAGTACTTC. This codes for CASSAGSFMGSYEQYF.

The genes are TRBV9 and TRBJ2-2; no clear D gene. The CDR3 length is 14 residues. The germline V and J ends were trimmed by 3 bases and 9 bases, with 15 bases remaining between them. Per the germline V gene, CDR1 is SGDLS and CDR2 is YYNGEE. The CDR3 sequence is CASSADSVARELFF. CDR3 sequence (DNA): TGTGCCAGCAGCGCAGACTCGGTGGCCAGGGAGCTGTTTTTT.

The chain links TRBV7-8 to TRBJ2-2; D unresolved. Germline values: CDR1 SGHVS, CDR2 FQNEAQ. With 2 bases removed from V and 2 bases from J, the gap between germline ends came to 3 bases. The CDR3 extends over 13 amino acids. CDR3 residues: CASSLRNTGELFF. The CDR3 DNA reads TGTGCCAGCAGCTTACGTAACACCGGGGAGCTGTTTTTT.

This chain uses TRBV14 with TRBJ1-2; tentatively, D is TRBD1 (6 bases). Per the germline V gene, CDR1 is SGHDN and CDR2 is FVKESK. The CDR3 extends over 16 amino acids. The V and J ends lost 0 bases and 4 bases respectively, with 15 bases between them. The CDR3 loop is CASSQELTGGVYGYTF. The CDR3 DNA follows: TGTGCCAGCAGCCAAGAATTAACGGGGGGCGTCTATGGCTACACCTTC.

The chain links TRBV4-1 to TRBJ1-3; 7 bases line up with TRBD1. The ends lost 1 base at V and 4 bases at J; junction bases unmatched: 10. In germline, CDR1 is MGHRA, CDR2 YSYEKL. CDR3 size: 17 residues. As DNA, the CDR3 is TGCGCCAGCAGCCAAGGCCACAGGGGCCTTAGGGGAAACACCATATATTTT. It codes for CASSQGHRGLRGNTIYF.

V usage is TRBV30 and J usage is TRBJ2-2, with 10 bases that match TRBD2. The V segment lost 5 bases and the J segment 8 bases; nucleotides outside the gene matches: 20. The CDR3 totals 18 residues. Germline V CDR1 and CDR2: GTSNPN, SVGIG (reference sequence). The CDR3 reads CAWSGQTRTSGFVGELFF. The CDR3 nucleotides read TGTGCCTGGTCCGGACAGACGAGGACTAGCGGATTCGTGGGGGAGCTGTTTTTT. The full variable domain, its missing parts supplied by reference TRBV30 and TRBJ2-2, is SQTIHQWPATLVQPVGSPLSLECTVEGTSNPNLYWYRQAAGRGLQLLFYSVGIGQISSEVPQNLSASRPQDRQFILSSKKLLLSDSGFYLCAWSGQTRTSGFVGELFFGEGSRLTVL.

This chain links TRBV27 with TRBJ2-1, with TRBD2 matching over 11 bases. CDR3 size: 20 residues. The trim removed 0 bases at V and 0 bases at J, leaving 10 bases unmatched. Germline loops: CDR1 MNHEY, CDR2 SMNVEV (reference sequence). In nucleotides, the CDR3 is TGTGCCAGCAGTTTATCAGAGGCTAGCGGGAGGCGTAGCTCCTACAATGAGCAGTTCTTC. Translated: CASSLSEASGRRSSYNEQFF.

The DNA of the CDR3 is TGCGCCAGCAGCCAAGAAGGCCGGGACAACACCTACGAGCAGTACTTC. It yields the protein CASSQEGRDNTYEQYF. V and J are TRBV4-1 and TRBJ2-7; D perhaps matches TRBD1 (6 bases). This CDR3 is 16 amino acids long. The germline V and J ends were trimmed by 0 bases and 2 bases, with 14 bases remaining between them. CDR1 and CDR2 from the germline V gene are MGHRA and YSYEKL.

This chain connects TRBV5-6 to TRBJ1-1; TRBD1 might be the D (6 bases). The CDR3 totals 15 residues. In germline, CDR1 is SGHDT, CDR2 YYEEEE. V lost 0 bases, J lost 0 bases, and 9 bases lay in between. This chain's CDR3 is CASSLAPGVNTEAFF. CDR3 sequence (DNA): TGTGCCAGCAGCTTGGCCCCAGGGGTGAACACTGAAGCTTTCTTT.